This TCR beta chain was observed in a study of blood T cell repertoires in COVID-19. Per the original data handling: Reference gene primer amplification gave nucleated cell count estimates. Assay used: immunoSEQ multiplex PCR; TCRdb lists only in-frame clones, some missing. V and J calls and clone size come straight from that table; D and trimming were deduced from the DNA. The sample lists approximately 76,000 clones, approximately 90% occurring once. Trimming pared 2 bases from V and 6 bases from J, leaving 11 bases between. From germline, CDR1 is MDHEN and CDR2 SYDVKM. This CDR3 contains 14 residues. This clone was seen once.

The sequenced sample was peripheral blood. The chain combines TRBV28 with TRBJ2-1, with D possibly matching TRBD1 (6 bases). This clonotype was obtained from a man between 25 and 39 years old with acute or convalescent COVID-19. CDR3 DNA: TGTGCCAGCAGTTTAGGGACACCAATCAATGAGCAGTTCTTC. Translation: CASSLGTPINEQFF.